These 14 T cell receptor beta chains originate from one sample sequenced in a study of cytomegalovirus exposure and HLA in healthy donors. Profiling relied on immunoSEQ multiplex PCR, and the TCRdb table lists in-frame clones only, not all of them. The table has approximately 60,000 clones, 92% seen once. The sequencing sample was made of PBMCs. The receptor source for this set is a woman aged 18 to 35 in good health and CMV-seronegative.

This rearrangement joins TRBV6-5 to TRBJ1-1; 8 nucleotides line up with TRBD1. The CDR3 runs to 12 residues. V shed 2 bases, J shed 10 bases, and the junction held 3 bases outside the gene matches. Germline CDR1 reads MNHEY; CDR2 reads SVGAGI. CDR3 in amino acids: CASSYGRGPAFF. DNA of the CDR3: TGTGCCAGCAGTTACGGCAGGGGGCCAGCTTTCTTT.

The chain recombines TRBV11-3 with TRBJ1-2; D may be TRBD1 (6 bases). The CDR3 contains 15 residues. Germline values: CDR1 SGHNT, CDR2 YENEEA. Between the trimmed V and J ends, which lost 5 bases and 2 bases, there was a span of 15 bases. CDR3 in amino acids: CASSDPGAANYGYTF. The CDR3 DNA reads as TGTGCCAGCAGCGACCCAGGGGCTGCAAACTATGGCTACACCTTC.

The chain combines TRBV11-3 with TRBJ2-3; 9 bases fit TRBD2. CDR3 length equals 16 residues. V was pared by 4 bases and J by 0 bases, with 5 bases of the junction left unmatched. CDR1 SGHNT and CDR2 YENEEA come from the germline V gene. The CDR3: CASSSDGTSSTDTQYF. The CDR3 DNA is TGTGCCAGCAGCTCAGACGGGACTAGCAGCACAGATACGCAGTATTTT.

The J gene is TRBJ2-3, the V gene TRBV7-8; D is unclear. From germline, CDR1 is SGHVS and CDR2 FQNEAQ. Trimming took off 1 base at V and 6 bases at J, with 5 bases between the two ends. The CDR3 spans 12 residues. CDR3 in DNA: TGTGCCAGCAGCTTAGACAAGGATACGCAGTATTTT. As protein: CASSLDKDTQYF.

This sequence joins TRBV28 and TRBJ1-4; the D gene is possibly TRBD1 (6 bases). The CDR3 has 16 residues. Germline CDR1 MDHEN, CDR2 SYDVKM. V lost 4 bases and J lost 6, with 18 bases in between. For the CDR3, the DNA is TGTGCCAGCAGTTCCCTCGGGGGGGGCGTAGATGAAAAACTGTTTTTT. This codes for CASSSLGGGVDEKLFF.

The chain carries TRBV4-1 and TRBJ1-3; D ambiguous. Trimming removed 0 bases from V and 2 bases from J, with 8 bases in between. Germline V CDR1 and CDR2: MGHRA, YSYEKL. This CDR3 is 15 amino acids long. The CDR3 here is CASSQDRAPGNTIYF. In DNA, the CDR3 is TGCGCCAGCAGCCAAGATCGAGCACCTGGAAACACCATATATTTT.

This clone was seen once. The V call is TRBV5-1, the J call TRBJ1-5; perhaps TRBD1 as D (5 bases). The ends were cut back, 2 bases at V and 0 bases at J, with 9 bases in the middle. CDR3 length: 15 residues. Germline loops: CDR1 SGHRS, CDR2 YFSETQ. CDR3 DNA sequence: TGCGCCAGCAGCTTTCAGGGTGGTAGCAATCAGCCCCAGCATTTT. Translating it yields CASSFQGGSNQPQHF.

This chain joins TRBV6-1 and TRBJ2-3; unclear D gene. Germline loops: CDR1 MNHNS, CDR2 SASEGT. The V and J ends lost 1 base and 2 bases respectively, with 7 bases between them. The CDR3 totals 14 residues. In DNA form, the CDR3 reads TGTGCCAGCAGTGAAGGGCTGTTCACAGATACGCAGTATTTT. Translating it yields CASSEGLFTDTQYF.

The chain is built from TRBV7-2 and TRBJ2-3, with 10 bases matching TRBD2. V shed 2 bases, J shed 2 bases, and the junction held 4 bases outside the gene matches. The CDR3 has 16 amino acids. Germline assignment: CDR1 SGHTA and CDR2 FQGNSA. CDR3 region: CASSLSGGANTDTQYF. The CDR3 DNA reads TGTGCCAGCAGCTTAAGCGGGGGGGCTAACACAGATACGCAGTATTTT.

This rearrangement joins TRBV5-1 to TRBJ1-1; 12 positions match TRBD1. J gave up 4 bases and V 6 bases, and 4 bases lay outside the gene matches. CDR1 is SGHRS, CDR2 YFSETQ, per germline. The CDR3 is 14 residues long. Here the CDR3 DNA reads TGCGCCAGCAATCCGGGACAGGGGGCCACTGAAGCTTTCTTT. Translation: CASNPGQGATEAFF.

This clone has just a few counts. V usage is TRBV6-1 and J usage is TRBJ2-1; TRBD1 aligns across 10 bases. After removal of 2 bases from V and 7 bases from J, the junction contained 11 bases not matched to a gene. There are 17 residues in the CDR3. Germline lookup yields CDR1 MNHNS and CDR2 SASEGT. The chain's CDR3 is CASSEIATGGAGNEQFF. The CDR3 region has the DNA TGTGCCAGCAGTGAAATCGCGACAGGGGGCGCAGGTAATGAGCAGTTCTTC.

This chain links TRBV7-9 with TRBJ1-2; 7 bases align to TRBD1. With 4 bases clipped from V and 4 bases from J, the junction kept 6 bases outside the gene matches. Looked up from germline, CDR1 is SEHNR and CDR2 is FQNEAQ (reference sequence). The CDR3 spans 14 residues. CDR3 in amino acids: CASSSNRGPYGYTF. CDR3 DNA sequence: TGTGCCAGCAGCTCCAACAGGGGCCCCTATGGCTACACCTTC.

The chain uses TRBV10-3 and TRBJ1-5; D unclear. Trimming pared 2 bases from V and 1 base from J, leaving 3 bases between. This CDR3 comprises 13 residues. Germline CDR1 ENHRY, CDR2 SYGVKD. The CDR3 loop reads CAISERSNQPQHF. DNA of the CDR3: TGTGCCATCAGTGAGCGGAGCAATCAGCCCCAGCATTTT.

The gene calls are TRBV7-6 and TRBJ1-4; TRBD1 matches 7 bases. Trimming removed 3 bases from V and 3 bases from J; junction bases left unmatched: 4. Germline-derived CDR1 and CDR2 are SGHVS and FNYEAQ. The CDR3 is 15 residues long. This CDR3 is CASSFNRGPNEKLFF. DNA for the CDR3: TGTGCCAGCAGCTTCAACAGGGGCCCTAATGAAAAACTGTTTTTT.